This T cell receptor (beta chain) was sequenced in a study of shared clonotypes between healthy human individuals. What was sequenced on ten immunoSEQ deep assay plates was unsorted PBMC DNA. This table comes from immunoSEQ multiplex PCR, and its TCRdb copy is limited to in-frame clones, with some not included. The profile shows hundreds of thousands of clones, 79% of them singletons. General observations from the study: Only a few donors were included, so the genetic and exposure-history diversity represented was limited. Depth of sequencing was expected to influence donor clonotype sharing.

With regard to this clone: Antigen: not known.

Sequencing input: PBMCs. This clonotype originated in a woman aged 40 to 55 in good health. Some clones in this sample may be carry-over from other donors' samples.

CDR3: CASSGPGVGELFF. The CDR3 DNA sequence: TGTGCCAGCAGTGGGCCCGGAGTCGGGGAGCTGTTTTTT. The V and J genes are TRBV6-1 and TRBJ2-2; D is unresolved. The germline V gene encodes CDR1 MNHNS and CDR2 SASEGT. The CDR3 is 13 amino acids. Trimming took 4 bases from V and 7 from J, leaving 10 bases between them.